This TCR beta chain was obtained from a study of T cell responses to AZD1222 COVID-19 vaccine. V shed 3 bases and J shed 2 bases, with 11 bases lying between them. CDR1 and CDR2 from the germline V gene are LNHDA and SQIVND (reference sequence). This CDR3 region has 15 residues. TCRdb's table, derived via immunoSEQ multiplex PCR, lists solely in-frame clones and lacks some. Seen here are roughly 150,000 clones, over 90% observed once, and the top ten hold around 1.5%. The source was peripheral blood, collected 28 days after the second AZD1222 dose. V usage is TRBV19 and J usage is TRBJ1-5; D may be TRBD1 (6 bases). The sequence derives from an adult who received the AZD1222 COVID-19 vaccine. CDR3: CASSIGQTGNQPQHF. CDR3 nucleotides: TGTGCCAGTAGTATCGGACAGACGGGCAATCAGCCCCAGCATTTT.